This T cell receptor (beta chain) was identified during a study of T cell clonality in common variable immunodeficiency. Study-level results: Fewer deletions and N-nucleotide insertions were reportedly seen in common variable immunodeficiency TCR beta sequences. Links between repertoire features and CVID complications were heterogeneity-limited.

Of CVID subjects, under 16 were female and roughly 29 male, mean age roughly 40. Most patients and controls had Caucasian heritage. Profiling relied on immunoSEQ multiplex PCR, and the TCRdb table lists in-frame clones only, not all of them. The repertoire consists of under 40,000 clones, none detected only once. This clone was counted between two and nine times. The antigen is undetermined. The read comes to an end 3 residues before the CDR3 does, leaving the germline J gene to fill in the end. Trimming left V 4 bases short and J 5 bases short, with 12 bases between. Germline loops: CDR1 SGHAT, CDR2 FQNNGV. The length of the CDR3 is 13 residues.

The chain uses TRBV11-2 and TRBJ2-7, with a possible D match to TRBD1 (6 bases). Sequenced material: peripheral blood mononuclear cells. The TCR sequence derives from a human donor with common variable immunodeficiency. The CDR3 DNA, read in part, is TGTGCCAGCAGCTCAGGACAGATTCACGAG. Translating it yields CASSSGQIHE. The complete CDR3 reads CASSSGQIHEQYF.